This T cell receptor (beta chain) was sequenced for a study of CD8 T cells in Susac syndrome. A quantity of about 0.5 to 1 ug RNA underwent reverse transcription using random hexamers. Amplification of TCR beta CDR3 spanned 54 Vbeta and 13 Jbeta via immunoSEQ multiplex PCR. MiXCR, run by TCRdb on the immunoSEQ multiplex PCR reads, gives a single entry per CDR3 protein. This sample has more than 120,000 distinct CDR3 sequences, with around 94% found just once. Controls were drawn from healthy donors and were matched for age and sex. Deletions cut 3 bases from V and 3 bases from J, with 17 bases between. There are 17 residues in the CDR3.

Sequences were obtained from CD4+ T cells from PBMCs. The sequence derives from a human donor in good health. This rearrangement joins TRBV12-3 or TRBV12-4 to TRBJ2-2; D might be TRBD1 (6 bases). CDR3 sequence (DNA): TGTGCCAGCAGTTTGAGCAGGGGACCCCTCGACACCGGGGAGCTGTTTTTT. Protein sequence: CASSLSRGPLDTGELFF.